The clone carrying this T cell receptor beta chain was detected only once. The J segment lost 3 bases and the V segment lost 4 bases, leaving 14 bases of the junction unmatched. CDR3 length equals 17 residues. Germline V CDR1 and CDR2: LGHNA, YNFKEQ. The data belong to a study of control samples from healthy donors and cancer patients. Profiling relied on immunoSEQ multiplex PCR, and the TCRdb table lists in-frame clones only, not all of them. This sample carries about 13,000 clones, about 75% of them seen once, and the ten largest clones take about 8%. The receptor's source is a male donor with melanoma. The sequenced sample consisted of formalin-fixed, paraffin-embedded tissue. J is TRBJ2-7 and V is TRBV4-2; 8 nucleotides agree with TRBD2. The CDR3 nucleotides are TGTGCCAGCAGCCTAGGGGGTGCCGGGGGGGTCCACTACGAGCAGTACTTC. Amino acid sequence: CASSLGGAGGVHYEQYF.